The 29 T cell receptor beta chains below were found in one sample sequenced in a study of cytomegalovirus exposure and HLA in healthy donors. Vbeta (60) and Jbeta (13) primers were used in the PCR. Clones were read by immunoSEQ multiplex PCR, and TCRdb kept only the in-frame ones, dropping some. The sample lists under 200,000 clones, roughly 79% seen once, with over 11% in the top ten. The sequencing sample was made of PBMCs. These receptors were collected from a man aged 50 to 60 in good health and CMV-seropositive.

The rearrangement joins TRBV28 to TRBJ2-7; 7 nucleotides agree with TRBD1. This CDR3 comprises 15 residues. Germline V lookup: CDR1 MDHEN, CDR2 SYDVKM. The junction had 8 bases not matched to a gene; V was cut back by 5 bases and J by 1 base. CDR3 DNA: TGTGCCAGCAGTCCGGATAGGACAGGATCCTACGAGCAGTACGTC. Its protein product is CASSPDRTGSYEQYV.

This CDR3 is CASSGRGLVYGYTF. The DNA of the CDR3 is TGTGCCAGCAGTGGCAGGGGGCTAGTCTATGGCTACACCTTC. V is TRBV2 and J is TRBJ1-2; 8 bases map to TRBD1. With 4 bases clipped from V and 4 bases from J, the junction kept 5 bases outside the gene matches. The CDR3 has 14 residues. The germline CDR1 and CDR2 sequences are SNHLY and FYNNEI.

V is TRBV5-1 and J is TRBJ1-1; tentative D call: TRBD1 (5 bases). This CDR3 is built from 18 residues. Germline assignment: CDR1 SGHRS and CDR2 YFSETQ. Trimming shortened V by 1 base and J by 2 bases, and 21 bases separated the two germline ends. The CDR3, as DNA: TGCGCCAGCAGCTTGTATTGGGGGGTATTCGGTGAAAACACTGAAGCTTTCTTT. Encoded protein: CASSLYWGVFGENTEAFF.

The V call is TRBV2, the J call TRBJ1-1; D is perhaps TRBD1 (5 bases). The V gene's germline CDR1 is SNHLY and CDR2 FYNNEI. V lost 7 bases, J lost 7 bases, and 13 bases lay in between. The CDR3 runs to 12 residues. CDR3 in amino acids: CASNPDGGEAFF. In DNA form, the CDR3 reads TGTGCCAGCAACCCGGACGGGGGTGAAGCTTTCTTT.

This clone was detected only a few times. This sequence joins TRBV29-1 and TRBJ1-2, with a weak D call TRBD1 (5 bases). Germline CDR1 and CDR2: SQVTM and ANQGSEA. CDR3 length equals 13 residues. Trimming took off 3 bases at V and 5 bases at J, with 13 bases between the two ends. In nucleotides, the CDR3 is TGCAGCGTTGATAGAGGGGAGGATTATGGCTACACCTTC. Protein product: CSVDRGEDYGYTF.

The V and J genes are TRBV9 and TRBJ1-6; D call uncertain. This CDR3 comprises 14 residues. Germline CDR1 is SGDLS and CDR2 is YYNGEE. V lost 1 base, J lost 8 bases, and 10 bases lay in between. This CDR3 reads CASSVRGGHSPLHF. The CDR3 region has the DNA TGTGCCAGCAGCGTACGAGGAGGACATTCACCCCTCCACTTT.

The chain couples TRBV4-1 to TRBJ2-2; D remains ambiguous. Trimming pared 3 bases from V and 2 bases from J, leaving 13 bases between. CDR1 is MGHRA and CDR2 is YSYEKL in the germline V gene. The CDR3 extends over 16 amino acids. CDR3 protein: CASSQGEWHNTGELFF. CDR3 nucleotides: TGCGCCAGCAGCCAGGGCGAGTGGCACAACACCGGGGAGCTGTTTTTT.

CDR3 loop: CASSTTYSGGADTQYF. Here the CDR3 DNA reads TGTGCCAGTAGTACCACTTATAGCGGGGGAGCAGATACGCAGTATTTT. This rearrangement joins TRBV19 to TRBJ2-3; 9 nucleotides match TRBD2. Germline V gene lookup returns CDR1 LNHDA and CDR2 SQIVND (reference sequence). The CDR3 is 16 residues long. V gave up 4 bases and J gave up 4 bases; unmatched junction bases: 9. The entire variable domain, with the rest obtained from reference TRBV19 and TRBJ2-3, is as follows: DGGITQSPKYLFRKEGQNVTLSCEQNLNHDAMYWYRQDPGQGLRLIYYSQIVNDFQKGDIAEGYSVSREKKESFPLTVTSAQKNPTAFYLCASSTTYSGGADTQYFGPGTRLTVL.

The CDR3 nucleotides are TGTGCCAGCAGCCAAGAGTACTACAATGAGCAGTTCTTC. This translates into CASSQEYYNEQFF. The J gene is TRBJ2-1, the V gene TRBV4-2; the D is unclear. The CDR3 runs to 13 residues. Trimming stripped 0 bases from V and 3 bases from J, with 3 bases between. CDR1 is LGHNA and CDR2 is YNFKEQ in the germline V gene.

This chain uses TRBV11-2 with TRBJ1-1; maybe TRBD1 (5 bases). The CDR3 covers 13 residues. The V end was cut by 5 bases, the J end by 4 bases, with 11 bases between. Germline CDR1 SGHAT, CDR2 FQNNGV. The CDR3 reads CASSRNQGTEAFF. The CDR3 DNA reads TGTGCCAGCAGCCGGAATCAGGGCACTGAAGCTTTCTTT.

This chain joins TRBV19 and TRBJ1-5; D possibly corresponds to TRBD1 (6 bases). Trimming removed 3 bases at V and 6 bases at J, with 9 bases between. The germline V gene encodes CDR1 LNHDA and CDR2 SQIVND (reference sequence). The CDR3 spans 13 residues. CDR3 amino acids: CASSIPTGQPQHF. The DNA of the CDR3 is TGTGCCAGTAGTATCCCGACAGGTCAGCCCCAGCATTTT. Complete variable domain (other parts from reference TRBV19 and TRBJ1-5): DGGITQSPKYLFRKEGQNVTLSCEQNLNHDAMYWYRQDPGQGLRLIYYSQIVNDFQKGDIAEGYSVSREKKESFPLTVTSAQKNPTAFYLCASSIPTGQPQHFGDGTRLSIL.

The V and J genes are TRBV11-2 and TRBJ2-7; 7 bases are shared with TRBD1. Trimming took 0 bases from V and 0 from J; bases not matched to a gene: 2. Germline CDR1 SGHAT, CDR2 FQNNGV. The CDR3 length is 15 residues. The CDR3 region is CASSLDRGISYEQYV. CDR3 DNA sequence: TGTGCCAGCAGCTTAGACAGGGGGATCTCCTACGAGCAGTACGTC.

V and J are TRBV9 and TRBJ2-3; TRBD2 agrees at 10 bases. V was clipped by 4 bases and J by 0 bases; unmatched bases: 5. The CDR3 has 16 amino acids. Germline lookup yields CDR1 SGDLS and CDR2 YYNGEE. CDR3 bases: TGTGCCAGCAGCCGTAGCGGGGGGCTTAGCACAGATACGCAGTATTTT. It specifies CASSRSGGLSTDTQYF.

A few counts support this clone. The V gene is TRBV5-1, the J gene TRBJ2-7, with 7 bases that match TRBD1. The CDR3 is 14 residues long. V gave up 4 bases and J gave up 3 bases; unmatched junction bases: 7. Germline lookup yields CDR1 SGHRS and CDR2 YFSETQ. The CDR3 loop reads CASSRDSNNYEQYV. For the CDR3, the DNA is TGCGCCAGCAGCCGGGACAGCAACAACTACGAGCAGTACGTC.

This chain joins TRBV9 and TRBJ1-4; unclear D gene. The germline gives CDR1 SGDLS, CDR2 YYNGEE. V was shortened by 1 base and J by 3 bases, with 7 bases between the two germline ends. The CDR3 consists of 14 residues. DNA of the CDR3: TGTGCCAGCAGCGTACGGAGTTCTAATGAAAAACTGTTTTTT. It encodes CASSVRSSNEKLFF.

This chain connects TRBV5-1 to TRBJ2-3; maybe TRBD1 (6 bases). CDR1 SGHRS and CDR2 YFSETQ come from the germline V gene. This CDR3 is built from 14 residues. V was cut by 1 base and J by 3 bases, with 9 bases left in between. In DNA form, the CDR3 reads TGCGCCAGCAGCTTGTCAGGGGAAACAGATACGCAGTATTTT. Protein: CASSLSGETDTQYF.

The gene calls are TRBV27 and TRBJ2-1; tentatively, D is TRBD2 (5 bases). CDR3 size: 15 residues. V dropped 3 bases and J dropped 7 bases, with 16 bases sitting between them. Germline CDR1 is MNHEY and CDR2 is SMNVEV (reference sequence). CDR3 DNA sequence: TGTGCCAGCAGTTTTGGAACGGGGTCTCTGAATGAGCAGTTCTTC. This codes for CASSFGTGSLNEQFF.

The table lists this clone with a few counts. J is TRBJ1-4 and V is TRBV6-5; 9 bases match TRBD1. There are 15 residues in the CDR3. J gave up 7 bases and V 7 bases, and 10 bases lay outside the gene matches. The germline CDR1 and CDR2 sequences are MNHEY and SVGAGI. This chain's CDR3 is CASKETGGEAEKLFF. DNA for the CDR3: TGTGCCAGCAAGGAGACAGGGGGAGAGGCTGAAAAACTGTTTTTT.

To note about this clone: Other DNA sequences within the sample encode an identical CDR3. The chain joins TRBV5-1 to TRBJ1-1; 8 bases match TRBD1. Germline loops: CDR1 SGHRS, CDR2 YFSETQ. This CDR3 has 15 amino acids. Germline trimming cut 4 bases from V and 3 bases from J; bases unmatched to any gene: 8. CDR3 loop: CASSLTGARDTEAFF. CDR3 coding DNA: TGCGCCAGCAGCCTGACAGGGGCGCGAGACACTGAAGCTTTCTTT.

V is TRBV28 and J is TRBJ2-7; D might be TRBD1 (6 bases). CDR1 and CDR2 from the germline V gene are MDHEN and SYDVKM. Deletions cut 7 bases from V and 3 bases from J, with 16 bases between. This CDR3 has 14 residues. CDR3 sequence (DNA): TGTGCCAGCACCCTCCGGGACAACTTCTACGAGCAGTACTTC. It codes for CASTLRDNFYEQYF.

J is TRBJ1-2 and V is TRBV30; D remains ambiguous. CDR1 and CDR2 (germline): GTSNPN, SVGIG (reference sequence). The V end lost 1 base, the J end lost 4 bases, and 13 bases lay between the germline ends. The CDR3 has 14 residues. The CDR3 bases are TGTGCCTGGAGTGGCTACTCGGGAAGCTATGGCTACACCTTC. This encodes CAWSGYSGSYGYTF.

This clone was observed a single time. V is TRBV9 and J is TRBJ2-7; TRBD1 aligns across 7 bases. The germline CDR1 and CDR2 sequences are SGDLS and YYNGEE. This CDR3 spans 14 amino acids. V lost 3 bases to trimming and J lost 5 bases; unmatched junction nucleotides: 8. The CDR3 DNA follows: TGTGCCAGCAGCGGACAGGGAGTTGTCAACGAGCAGTACTTC. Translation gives CASSGQGVVNEQYF.

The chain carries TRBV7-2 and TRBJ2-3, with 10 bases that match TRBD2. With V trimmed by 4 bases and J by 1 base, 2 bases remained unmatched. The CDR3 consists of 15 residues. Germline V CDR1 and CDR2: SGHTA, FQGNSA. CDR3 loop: CASSSGTSGTDTQYF. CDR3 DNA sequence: TGTGCCAGCAGCTCCGGGACTAGCGGCACAGATACGCAGTATTTT.

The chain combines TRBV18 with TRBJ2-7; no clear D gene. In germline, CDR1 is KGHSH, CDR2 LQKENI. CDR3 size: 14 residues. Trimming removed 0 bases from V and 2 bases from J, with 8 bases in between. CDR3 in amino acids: CASSPPGNTYEQYF. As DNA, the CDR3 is TGTGCCAGCTCACCACCGGGCAATACCTACGAGCAGTACTTC.

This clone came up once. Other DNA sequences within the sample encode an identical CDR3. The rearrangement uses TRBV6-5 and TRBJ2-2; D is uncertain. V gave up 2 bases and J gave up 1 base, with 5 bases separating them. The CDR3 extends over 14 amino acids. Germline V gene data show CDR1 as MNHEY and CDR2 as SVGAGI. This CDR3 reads CASSYRGNTGELFF. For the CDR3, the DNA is TGTGCCAGCAGTTACCGCGGGAACACCGGGGAGCTGTTTTTT.

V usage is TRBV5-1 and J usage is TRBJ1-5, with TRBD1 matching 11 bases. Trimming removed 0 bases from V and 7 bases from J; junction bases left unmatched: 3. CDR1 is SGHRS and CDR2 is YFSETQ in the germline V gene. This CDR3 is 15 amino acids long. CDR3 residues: CASSLAGQGEQPQHF. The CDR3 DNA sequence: TGCGCCAGCAGCTTGGCGGGACAGGGGGAGCAGCCCCAGCATTTT.

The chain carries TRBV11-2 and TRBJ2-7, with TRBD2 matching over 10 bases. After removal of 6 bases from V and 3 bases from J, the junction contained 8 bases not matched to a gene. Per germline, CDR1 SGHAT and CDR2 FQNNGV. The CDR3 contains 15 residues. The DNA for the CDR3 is TGTGCCAGCAGATTTAGCGGGGGGCCTCTCTACGAGCAGTACGTC. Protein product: CASRFSGGPLYEQYV.

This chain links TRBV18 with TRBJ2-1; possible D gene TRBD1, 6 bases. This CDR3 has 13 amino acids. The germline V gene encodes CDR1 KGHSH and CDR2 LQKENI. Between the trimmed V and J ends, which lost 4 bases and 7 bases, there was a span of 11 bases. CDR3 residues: CASSLQGMNEQFF. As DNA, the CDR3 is TGTGCCAGCTCACTCCAGGGGATGAATGAGCAGTTCTTC.

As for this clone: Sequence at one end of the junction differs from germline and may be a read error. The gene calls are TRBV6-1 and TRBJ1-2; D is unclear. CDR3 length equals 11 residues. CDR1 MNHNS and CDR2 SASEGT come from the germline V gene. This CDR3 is CASAKNSGYTF. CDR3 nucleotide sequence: TGTGCCAGCGCCAAGAACTCTGGCTACACCTTC.